The rows below give T cell receptor beta chains drawn from one sample of a study of blood T cell repertoires in COVID-19. Clones were sequenced by immunoSEQ multiplex PCR, and TCRdb holds only the in-frame ones, with some missing. The table has around 86,000 clones, about 85% seen once. The sample was peripheral blood. These receptors originate from an elderly man with acute or convalescent COVID-19. Each CDR3 is given with its conserved first and last residue. D genes are given only for firm matches. Some rows have no size entry. The others give once, few or many, or a class for an expanded clone.

NA,TRBJ2-1,TRBD1,TRBV19,CASSIIRQGGLVNEQFF,TGTGCCAGTAGTATAATACGACAGGGGGGGTTGGTAAATGAGCAGTTCTTC
NA,TRBJ1-2,NA,TRBV10-3,CAIQDPIYGYTF,TGTGCCATACAGGATCCGATCTATGGCTACACCTTC
few,TRBJ2-3,NA,TRBV27,CASKMTKGPRLGTDTQYF,TGTGCCAGCAAAATGACTAAAGGACCTCGTCTCGGCACAGATACGCAGTATTTT
many,TRBJ2-5,TRBD1,TRBV24-1,CATRGRDRGGETQYF,TGTGCCACCAGGGGCCGGGACAGGGGAGGGGAGACCCAGTACTTC
NA,TRBJ1-4,TRBD1,TRBV28,CASSLGTAINEKLFF,TGTGCCAGCAGTTTGGGGACAGCTATTAATGAAAAACTGTTTTTT
NA,TRBJ2-7,TRBD2,TRBV5-4,CASSPVGGREQYF,TGTGCCAGCAGCCCTGTGGGAGGGCGCGAGCAGTACTTC
NA,TRBJ1-2,TRBD1,TRBV13,CASSSDRAAYGYTF,TGTGCCAGCAGCTCGGACAGGGCGGCCTATGGCTACACCTTC
NA,TRBJ1-2,NA,TRBV20-1,CSSPENYGYTF,TGCAGCTCCCCGGAGAACTATGGCTACACCTTC
few,TRBJ2-7,TRBD1,TRBV27,CASGRGQGKYEQYF,TGTGCCAGCGGTCGGGGACAGGGGAAATACGAGCAGTACTTC
NA,TRBJ1-1,TRBD1,TRBV7-2,CASSLKDRGEAFF,TGTGCCAGCAGCTTAAAGGACAGGGGAGAAGCTTTCTTT
NA,TRBJ1-2,TRBD1,TRBV15,CATSRSNRGGGYTF,TGTGCCACCAGCAGATCAAACAGGGGGGGAGGCTACACCTTC
NA,TRBJ2-5,TRBD2,TRBV27,CASSSPSGSQETQYF,TGTGCCAGCAGTTCCCCTAGCGGGAGCCAAGAGACCCAGTACTTC
NA,TRBJ2-4,TRBD1,TRBV6-5,CASSLDRVKNIQYF,TGTGCCAGCAGCTTAGACAGGGTCAAAAACATTCAGTACTTC
NA,TRBJ1-1,TRBD1,TRBV6-5,CASSSTGGYTEAFF,TGTGCCAGCAGTTCAACAGGGGGCTACACTGAAGCTTTCTTT
NA,TRBJ2-2,NA,TRBV4-2,CASSQDDSWGGELFF,TGTGCCAGCAGCCAAGACGACAGCTGGGGAGGGGAGCTGTTTTTT
once,TRBJ1-6,NA,TRBV2,CASSERLTHNSPLHF,TGTGCCAGCAGTGAACGACTGACGCATAATTCACCCCTCCACTTT
NA,TRBJ2-6,TRBD1,TRBV9,CASSVGQGLFGANVLTF,TGTGCCAGCAGCGTGGGACAGGGGTTATTTGGGGCCAACGTCCTGACTTTC
NA,TRBJ2-7,NA,TRBV10-2,CASTGIYEQYF,TGCGCCAGCACAGGGATCTACGAGCAGTACTTC
NA,TRBJ2-6,NA,TRBV7-3,CASSLRLNSGANVLTF,TGTGCCAGCAGCTTAAGACTGAACTCTGGGGCCAACGTCCTGACTTTC
NA,TRBJ1-6,NA,TRBV11-3,CASSLFADSPLHF,TGTGCCAGCAGCCTTTTTGCGGATTCACCCCTCCACTTT
NA,TRBJ1-5,TRBD1,TRBV28,CASRLQDRLDQPQHF,TGTGCCAGCAGACTACAGGACAGGTTGGATCAGCCCCAGCATTTT
NA,TRBJ2-1,TRBD2,TRBV5-6,CASSSPSGRARVNEQFF,TGTGCCAGCAGCTCGCCTAGCGGGAGGGCCAGGGTCAATGAGCAGTTCTTC
NA,TRBJ1-6,TRBD1,TRBV18,CASSAGQYDNSPLHF,TGTGCCAGCTCAGCGGGACAGTATGATAATTCACCCCTCCACTTT
NA,TRBJ1-5,NA,TRBV28,CASSFVSLGAGQPQHF,TGTGCCAGCAGTTTCGTCAGTTTGGGGGCTGGTCAGCCCCAGCATTTT
NA,TRBJ1-1,NA,TRBV5-1,CASSPGTLNTEAFF,TGCGCCAGCAGTCCGGGGACACTGAACACTGAAGCTTTCTTT
NA,TRBJ1-5,NA,TRBV6-5,CASSPGRDQPQHF,TGTGCCAGCAGTCCTGGGAGGGATCAGCCCCAGCATTTT
NA,TRBJ2-1,NA,TRBV7-2,CASSHDRPYNEQFF,TGTGCCAGCAGCCACGACAGGCCCTACAATGAGCAGTTCTTC
NA,TRBJ2-7,TRBD2,TRBV4-3,CASSQDSPLAGVMYEQYF,TGCGCCAGCAGCCAAGATTCCCCCCTAGCGGGAGTCATGTACGAGCAGTACTTC
NA,TRBJ2-6,TRBD1,TRBV27,CATSQGPGANVLTF,TGTGCCACCTCACAGGGGCCTGGGGCCAACGTCCTGACTTTC
NA,TRBJ2-7,NA,TRBV4-2,CASSVATGERYSF,TGTGCCAGCAGCGTCGCCACAGGAGAACGCTATTCATTC
few,TRBJ2-1,NA,TRBV19,CASWGGRNEQFF,TGTGCCAGCTGGGGGGGGCGGAATGAGCAGTTCTTC
NA,TRBJ2-5,NA,TRBV3-1/TRBV3-2,CASSQGAPGETQYF,TGTGCCAGCAGCCAAGGGGCACCCGGAGAGACCCAGTACTTC
NA,TRBJ1-2,TRBD1,TRBV5-1,CASSLGDSSLSIYGYTF,TGCGCCAGCAGCCTAGGGGACAGTTCCCTATCCATCTATGGCTACACCTTC
NA,TRBJ2-7,TRBD1,TRBV6-2/TRBV6-3,CASSSTGGISYEQYF,TGTGCCAGCAGTTCGACAGGGGGCATCTCCTACGAGCAGTACTTC
NA,TRBJ2-1,TRBD1,TRBV7-9,CASSELGQGVNEQFF,TGTGCCAGCAGCGAACTGGGACAGGGGGTCAATGAGCAGTTCTTC